These 4 T cell receptor beta chains were sequenced from one sample in a study of T cell responses to AZD1222 COVID-19 vaccine. Produced via immunoSEQ multiplex PCR; TCRdb's table is partial and in-frame only. The repertoire consists of about 140,000 clones, with more than 75% occurring once and the leading ten covering around 3%. Sequenced here: peripheral blood, sampled 28 days after the second AZD1222 dose. The receptors were sampled from an adult who received the AZD1222 COVID-19 vaccine.

The chain links TRBV6-5 to TRBJ2-4; tentative D call: TRBD2 (5 bases). Trimming left V 0 bases short and J 9 bases short, with 12 bases between. Germline V lookup: CDR1 MNHEY, CDR2 SVGAGI. This CDR3 spans 14 amino acids. The CDR3 nucleotides are TGTGCCAGCAGTTACTCCGTGTTCGAGGGCATTCAGTACTTC. Its protein product is CASSYSVFEGIQYF.

The V call is TRBV11-1, the J call TRBJ1-2, with D unresolved. Germline V gene data show CDR1 as SGHAT and CDR2 as FQDESV (reference sequence). The length of the CDR3 is 12 residues. The germline V and J ends were trimmed by 5 bases and 6 bases, with 10 bases remaining between them. The CDR3 is CASSAEGDGYTF. The CDR3 nucleotides are TGTGCCAGCAGCGCCGAGGGAGATGGCTACACCTTC. Full variable domain (outside the CDR3, taken from reference TRBV11-1 and TRBJ1-2): EAEVAQSPRYKITEKSQAVAFWCDPISGHATLYWYRQILGQGPELLVQFQDESVVDDSQLPKDRFSAERLKGVDSTLKIQPAELGDSAMYLCASSAEGDGYTFGSGTRLTVV.

This clone was seen once. The V and J genes are TRBV4-1 and TRBJ2-7, with D maybe TRBD1 (6 bases). This CDR3 is built from 16 residues. The V end lost 0 bases, the J end lost 2 bases, and 14 bases lay between the germline ends. Per the germline V gene, CDR1 is MGHRA and CDR2 is YSYEKL. CDR3 in DNA: TGCGCCAGCAGCCAAGACGCCAGGGGCTTAACCTACGAGCAGTACTTC. It encodes CASSQDARGLTYEQYF.

This chain uses TRBV5-1 with TRBJ1-3; D gene ambiguous. This CDR3 comprises 15 residues. Germline values: CDR1 SGHRS, CDR2 YFSETQ. Deletions cut 3 bases from V and 1 base from J, with 11 bases between. CDR3 bases: TGCGCCAGCAGCTCAGGCCCGGTTTCTGGAAACACCATATATTTT. As protein: CASSSGPVSGNTIYF.